This T cell receptor (beta chain) was found in a study of shared T cell receptors in the human thymus. Profiling relied on immunoSEQ multiplex PCR, and the TCRdb table lists in-frame clones only, not all of them. Found here are some 720,000 clones, 70% to 90% of them singletons; the top ten hold 0.0095% to 0.013%. V was pared by 2 bases and J by 3 bases, with 9 bases of the junction left unmatched. This CDR3 comprises 16 residues. Germline V lookup: CDR1 MNHNY, CDR2 SVGAGI (reference sequence). This same sample was also taken into another study, of human thymus T cells. Turning to that study: During corrective heart surgery, resections were taken, and the thymus tissue came from them.

The sequence came from a boy under two years old with a congenital heart defect. The genes are TRBV6-6 and TRBJ2-7; 8 nucleotides agree with TRBD1. Material: thymocytes. In nucleotides, the CDR3 is TGTGCCAGCAGTTACAGGTCAGGGGGCGGTCTCTACGAGCAGTACTTC. It codes for CASSYRSGGGLYEQYF.